This TCR beta chain is from a study of blood T cell repertoires in COVID-19. Whole-study context: T cells, B-cell-depleted T cells, or PBMCs supplied cDNA or gDNA.

This clone was observed once. CDR1 and CDR2 (germline): SGHDN, FVKESK. The CDR3 runs 15 residues. V was pared by 3 bases and J by 5 bases, with 4 bases of the junction left unmatched. Original analysis: The assay estimated nucleated cells by amplifying reference gene primers. Assay used: immunoSEQ multiplex PCR; TCRdb lists only in-frame clones, some missing. V, J and clone size were drawn from that table, and D and trimming were deduced from the DNA. The data contain 15,000 to 20,000 clones, about 85% of them singletons. This clonotype was obtained from a human donor in a cohort sampled during active COVID-19. The rearrangement links TRBV14 to TRBJ2-2; 9 positions match TRBD1. Sequencing was done on a sample of peripheral blood. CDR3 residues: CASSQGQGRTGELFF. The CDR3 coding sequence is TGTGCCAGCAGCCAGGGACAGGGACGTACCGGGGAGCTGTTTTTT.